What follows are 8 T cell receptor beta chains derived from one specimen sequenced in a study of T cell clones after liver transplantation. The table came from immunoSEQ multiplex PCR; TCRdb's copy has only in-frame clones and leaves some out. The sample comprises roughly 97,000 clones, about 81% of which are singletons, and around 0.97% rests with the top ten. The sample here was CD4+ T cells from blood, taken before liver transplant. Receptors were obtained from a human donor who received a liver transplant.

J is TRBJ2-7 and V is TRBV29-1, with TRBD2 identical over 9 bases. The CDR3 length is 12 residues. Germline V lookup: CDR1 SQVTM, CDR2 ANQGSEA. V lost 2 bases to trimming and J lost 4 bases; unmatched junction nucleotides: 0. The DNA of the CDR3 is TGCAGCGTTGAAACTAGCGGGTACGAGCAGTACTTC. It is translated as CSVETSGYEQYF.

The chain has TRBV7-6 and TRBJ1-1; weak D call: TRBD1 (5 bases). The CDR3 extends over 14 amino acids. CDR1 and CDR2 from the germline V gene are SGHVS and FNYEAQ. V shed 4 bases and J shed 4 bases, with 13 bases lying between them. The DNA of the CDR3 is TGTGCCAGCAGCTCGACCCCGGGACCCACTGAAGCTTTCTTT. Translation gives CASSSTPGPTEAFF.

A single count supports this clone. Just one base apart from a much larger clone, this may be a read error. This chain joins TRBV19 and TRBJ2-5; a possible D gene is TRBD2 (6 bases). The CDR3 extends over 13 amino acids. V lost 5 bases and J lost 9, with 16 bases in between. Germline assignment: CDR1 LNHDA and CDR2 SQIVND (reference sequence). The CDR3 spells CASSDSPREAQYF. DNA of the CDR3: TGTGCCAGTAGTGACAGCCCCAGGGAGGCCCAGTACTTC.

The rearrangement joins TRBV2 to TRBJ1-6; no firm D call. CDR3 length: 16 residues. Germline CDR1 reads SNHLY; CDR2 reads FYNNEI. Trimming removed 6 bases from V and 0 bases from J, with 12 bases in between. The CDR3 coding sequence is TGTGCCAGCAGGAAGGGATTAAGCTCCTATAATTCACCCCTCCACTTT. This sequence encodes CASRKGLSSYNSPLHF.

J is TRBJ2-1 and V is TRBV28, with TRBD1 identical over 7 bases. V shed 6 bases, J shed 0 bases, and the junction held 8 bases outside the gene matches. From germline, CDR1 is MDHEN and CDR2 SYDVKM. The CDR3 contains 16 residues. DNA for the CDR3: TGTGCCAGCAGCATTCCGGGACAGAGCTCCTACAATGAGCAGTTCTTC. Translated, it gives CASSIPGQSSYNEQFF.

The V and J genes are TRBV5-1 and TRBJ1-6; D may be TRBD1 (6 bases). CDR3 length: 16 amino acids. CDR1 SGHRS and CDR2 YFSETQ come from the germline V gene. V was trimmed by 0 bases and J by 9 bases, leaving 16 bases between them. The chain's CDR3 is CASSLEGGAGISPLHF. CDR3 bases: TGCGCCAGCAGCTTGGAGGGGGGCGCGGGTATTTCACCCCTCCACTTT.

V is TRBV19 and J is TRBJ2-7, with D unclear. The CDR3 is 12 residues long. Germline V CDR1 and CDR2: LNHDA, SQIVND (reference sequence). V shed 2 bases and J shed 6 bases, with 8 bases lying between them. CDR3 in DNA: TGTGCCAGTAGTATACCCCCTGGCGAGCAGTACTTC. It encodes CASSIPPGEQYF.

This clone was observed a single time. The chain has TRBV30 and TRBJ2-7, with 8 bases that match TRBD1. Germline assignment: CDR1 GTSNPN and CDR2 SVGIG (reference sequence). Germline trimming cut 1 base from V and 6 bases from J; bases unmatched to any gene: 11. The CDR3 consists of 15 residues. The CDR3 protein is CAWSGERAGGSEQYF. Written as DNA, the CDR3 is TGTGCCTGGAGTGGGGAGCGGGCAGGGGGCTCCGAGCAGTACTTC.